This passage covers 5 T cell receptor beta chains from one sample sequenced in a study of beta chain features in type 1 diabetes. Since all of the isolated RNA was reverse transcribed, expressed TCRB transcripts were what got sequenced. Profiled with immunoSEQ multiplex PCR; TCRdb holds only in-frame clones, not every one. The sample comprises nearly 700,000 clones, over 10% of which are singletons, and less than 0.025% rests with the top ten. Antigens of these TCRs are unknown. Study-wide results and caveats: Within each of all four CD4+ subsets, Type 1 diabetes patients had TCRB CDR3s that were moderately but significantly shorter.

Material: naive CD4+ T cells from blood. Every receptor here comes from a man between 18 and 35 years old with type 1 diabetes.

Concerning this clone: This sample includes further DNA sequences coding for the same CDR3. The CDR3 nucleotides read TGCGCCAGCAGCCCGGGGACAGGGAACACTGAAGCTTTCTTT. The encoded protein is CASSPGTGNTEAFF. V is TRBV5-1 and J is TRBJ1-1; the match to TRBD1 covers 8 bases. The V gene's germline CDR1 is SGHRS and CDR2 YFSETQ. Germline trimming cut 4 bases from V and 1 base from J; bases unmatched to any gene: 3. This CDR3 is 14 amino acids long.

The chain recombines TRBV23-1 with TRBJ1-1; perhaps TRBD1 as D (5 bases). TRBV23-1 is an open reading frame whose function is uncertain. Between the trimmed V and J ends, which lost 6 bases and 3 bases, there was a span of 20 bases. This CDR3 is 16 amino acids long. CDR3 bases: TGCGCCAGCAGACAGTTGTCAGGGTTGAGGGACACTGAAGCTTTCTTT. Encoded protein: CASRQLSGLRDTEAFF.

The table lists this clone with a few counts. The chain links TRBV7-9 to TRBJ2-4, with D perhaps matching TRBD2 (5 bases). The CDR3 is made up of 18 amino acids. V lost 6 bases to trimming and J lost 0 bases, with 21 bases between them. In germline, CDR1 is SEHNR, CDR2 FQNEAQ (reference sequence). CDR3 sequence: CASRPPAGADRAKNIQYF. The DNA of the CDR3 is TGTGCCAGCAGACCCCCGGCGGGCGCCGATAGAGCCAAAAACATTCAGTACTTC.

This clone appeared a few times. CDR3 protein: CAWGWGEQFF. The CDR3 coding sequence is TGTGCTTGGGGTTGGGGTGAGCAGTTCTTC. The J gene is TRBJ2-1, the V gene TRBV30, with no clear D. The CDR3 contains 10 residues. The V gene's germline CDR1 is GTSNPN and CDR2 SVGIG (reference sequence). The full variable domain, with the rest looked up from reference TRBV30 and TRBJ2-1, is SQTIHQWPATLVQPVGSPLSLECTVEGTSNPNLYWYRQAAGRGLQLLFYSVGIGQISSEVPQNLSASRPQDRQFILSSKKLLLSDSGFYLCAWGWGEQFFGPGTRLTVL.

The chain uses TRBV6-5 and TRBJ2-7; D not certain. Trimming took off 5 bases at V and 2 bases at J, with 16 bases between the two ends. CDR3 length equals 15 residues. Per the germline V gene, CDR1 is MNHEY and CDR2 is SVGAGI. CDR3 in amino acids: CASSTNLLVPYEQYF. The CDR3 DNA reads as TGTGCCAGCAGTACCAACCTCCTCGTGCCCTACGAGCAGTACTTC.